This is a list of T cell receptor beta chains from one sample in a study of blood T cell repertoires in COVID-19. The protocol was immunoSEQ multiplex PCR, while the TCRdb copy is restricted to in-frame clones and leaves out a portion. The data show some 240,000 clones, roughly 90% seen once. Sequencing input: peripheral blood. These receptors all stem from a woman aged 55 to 70 with COVID-19, enrolled during active disease. Each CDR3 is given with its conserved first and last residue. Each record gives: V gene, D gene, clone size, J gene, CDR3 DNA, CDR3 protein. A D gene is named only where the DNA matches it firmly. The size of a clone is reported for some rows only, either as once, few or many, or as a class for expanded clones.

>TRBV5-1|NA|NA|TRBJ1-6
TGCGCCAGCAGCCCGGTATATAATTCACCCCTCCACTTT
CASSPVYNSPLHF
>TRBV5-1|NA|NA|TRBJ1-6
TGCGCCAGCAGCTTGAGTAGCCCCGTCCTAGGTTATTCACCCCTCCACTTT
CASSLSSPVLGYSPLHF
>TRBV4-1|TRBD2|NA|TRBJ2-5
TGCGCCAGCAGCCAATCAGGACTAGCAGTAGAGACCCAGTACTTC
CASSQSGLAVETQYF
>TRBV28|NA|NA|TRBJ1-3
TGTGCCAGCAGTGACAGGTACACCATATATTTT
CASSDRYTIYF
>TRBV6-2/TRBV6-3|TRBD1|NA|TRBJ1-4
TGTGCCAGCAGTACTACAGGGGCGGTTGGTGAAAAACTGTTTTTT
CASSTTGAVGEKLFF
>TRBV3-1/TRBV3-2|NA|NA|TRBJ1-1
TGTGCCAGCAGCCAGGCCGGGACTCCTCAGAACACTGAAGCTTTCTTT
CASSQAGTPQNTEAFF
>TRBV5-5|NA|NA|TRBJ1-5
TGTGCCAGCAGCGGGACAAGAAATCAGCCCCAGCATTTT
CASSGTRNQPQHF
>TRBV19|TRBD1|once|TRBJ2-1
TGTGCCAGTAGCAACGGACAGGGGGAGTTCTTC
CASSNGQGEFF
>TRBV28|NA|NA|TRBJ1-2
TGTGCCAGCAGTCCCCCCCCGGGTGGTAGTCCCTATGGCTACACCTTC
CASSPPPGGSPYGYTF
>TRBV5-4|TRBD1|NA|TRBJ2-5
TGTGCCAGCAGCCCCCGGACAGGGAACCAAGAGACCCAGTACTTC
CASSPRTGNQETQYF
>TRBV6-1|TRBD1|NA|TRBJ1-6
TGTGCCAGCAGTGAAGCCAGGGGGTCACCCCTCCACTTT
CASSEARGSPLHF
>TRBV14|NA|NA|TRBJ1-4
TGTGCCAGCAGCCTCATCGACGGGGAAAAACTGTTTTTT
CASSLIDGEKLFF